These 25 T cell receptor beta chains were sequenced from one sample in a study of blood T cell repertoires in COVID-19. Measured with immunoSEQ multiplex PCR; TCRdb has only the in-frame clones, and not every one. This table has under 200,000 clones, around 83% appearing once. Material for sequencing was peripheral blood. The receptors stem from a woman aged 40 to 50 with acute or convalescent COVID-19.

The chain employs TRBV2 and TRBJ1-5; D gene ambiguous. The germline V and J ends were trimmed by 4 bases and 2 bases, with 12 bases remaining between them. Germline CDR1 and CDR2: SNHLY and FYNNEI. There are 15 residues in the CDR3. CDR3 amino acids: CASSVGGLGNQPQHF. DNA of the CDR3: TGTGCCAGCAGTGTCGGAGGGTTGGGCAATCAGCCCCAGCATTTT.

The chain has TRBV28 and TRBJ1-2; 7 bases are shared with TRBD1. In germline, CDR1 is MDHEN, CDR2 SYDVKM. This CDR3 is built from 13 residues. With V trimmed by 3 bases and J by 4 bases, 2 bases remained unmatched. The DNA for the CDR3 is TGTGCCAGCAGTTTGAGGGGGCTCTATGGCTACACCTTC. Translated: CASSLRGLYGYTF.

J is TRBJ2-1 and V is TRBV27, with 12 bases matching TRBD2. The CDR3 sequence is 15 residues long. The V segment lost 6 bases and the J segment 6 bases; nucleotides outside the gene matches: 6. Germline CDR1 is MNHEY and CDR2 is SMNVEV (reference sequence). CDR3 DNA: TGTGCCAGCAGCCTACTAGCGGGAGGAGGCAATGAGCAGTTCTTC. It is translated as CASSLLAGGGNEQFF.

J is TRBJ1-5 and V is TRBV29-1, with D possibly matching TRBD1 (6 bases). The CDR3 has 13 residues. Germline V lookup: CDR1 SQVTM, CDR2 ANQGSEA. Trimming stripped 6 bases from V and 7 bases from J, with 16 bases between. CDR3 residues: CSVRTDQGQPQHF. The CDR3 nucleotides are TGCAGCGTCCGGACAGACCAAGGGCAGCCCCAGCATTTT.

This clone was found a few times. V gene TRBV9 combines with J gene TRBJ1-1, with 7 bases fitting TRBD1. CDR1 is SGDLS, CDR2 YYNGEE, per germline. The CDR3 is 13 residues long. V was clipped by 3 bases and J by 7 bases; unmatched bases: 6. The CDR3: CASSGQGIGEAFF. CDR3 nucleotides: TGTGCCAGCAGCGGACAGGGCATCGGTGAAGCTTTCTTT.

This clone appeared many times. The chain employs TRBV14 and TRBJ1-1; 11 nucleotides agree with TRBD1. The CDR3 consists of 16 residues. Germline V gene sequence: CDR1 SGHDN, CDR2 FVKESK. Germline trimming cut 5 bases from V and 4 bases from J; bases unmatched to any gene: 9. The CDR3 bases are TGTGCCAGCAGCTTACGGACAGGGGGCAGGAGCACTGAAGCTTTCTTT. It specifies CASSLRTGGRSTEAFF.

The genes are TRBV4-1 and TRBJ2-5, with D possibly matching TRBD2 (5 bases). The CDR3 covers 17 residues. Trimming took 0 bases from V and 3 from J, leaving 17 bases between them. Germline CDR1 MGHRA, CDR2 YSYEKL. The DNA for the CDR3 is TGCGCCAGCAGCCAAGAGGCCCTAACCACGGGAAAAGAGACCCAGTACTTC. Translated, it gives CASSQEALTTGKETQYF.

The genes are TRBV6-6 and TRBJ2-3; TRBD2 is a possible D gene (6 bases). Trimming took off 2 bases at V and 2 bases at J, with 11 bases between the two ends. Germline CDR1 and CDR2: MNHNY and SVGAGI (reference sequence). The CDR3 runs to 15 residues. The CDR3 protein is CASSYRGSNTDTQYF. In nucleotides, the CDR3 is TGTGCCAGCAGTTACCGGGGGAGTAACACAGATACGCAGTATTTT.

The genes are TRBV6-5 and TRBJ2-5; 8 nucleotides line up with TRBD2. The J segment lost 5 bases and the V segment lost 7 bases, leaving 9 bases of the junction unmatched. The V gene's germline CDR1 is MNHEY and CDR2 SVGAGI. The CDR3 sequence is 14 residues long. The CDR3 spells CASKRGGFRETQYF. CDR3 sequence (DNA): TGTGCCAGCAAACGGGGGGGGTTTCGGGAGACCCAGTACTTC.

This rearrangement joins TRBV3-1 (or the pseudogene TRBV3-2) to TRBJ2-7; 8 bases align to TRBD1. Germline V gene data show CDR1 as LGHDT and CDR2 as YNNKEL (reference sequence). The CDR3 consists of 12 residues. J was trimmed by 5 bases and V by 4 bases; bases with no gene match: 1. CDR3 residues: CASSRTGNEQYF. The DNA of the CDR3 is TGTGCCAGCAGCCGGACAGGGAACGAGCAGTACTTC.

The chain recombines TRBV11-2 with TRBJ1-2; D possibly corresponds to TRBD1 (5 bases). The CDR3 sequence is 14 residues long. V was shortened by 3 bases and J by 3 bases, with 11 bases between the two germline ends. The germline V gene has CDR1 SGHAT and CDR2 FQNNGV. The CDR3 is CASSLGTGDYGYTF. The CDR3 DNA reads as TGTGCCAGCAGCTTGGGGACGGGGGACTATGGCTACACCTTC.

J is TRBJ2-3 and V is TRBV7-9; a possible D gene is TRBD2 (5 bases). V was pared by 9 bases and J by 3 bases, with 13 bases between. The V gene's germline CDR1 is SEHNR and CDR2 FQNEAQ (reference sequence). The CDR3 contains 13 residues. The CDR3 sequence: CASTPPGTDTQYF. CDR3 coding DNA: TGTGCCAGTACCCCCCCGGGAACAGATACGCAGTATTTT.

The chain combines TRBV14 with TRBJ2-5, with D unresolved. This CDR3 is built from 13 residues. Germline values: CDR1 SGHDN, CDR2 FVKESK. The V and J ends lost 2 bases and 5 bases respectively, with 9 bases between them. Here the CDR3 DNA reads TGTGCCAGCAGCCAAAACGCCGGGGAGACCCAGTACTTC. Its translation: CASSQNAGETQYF.

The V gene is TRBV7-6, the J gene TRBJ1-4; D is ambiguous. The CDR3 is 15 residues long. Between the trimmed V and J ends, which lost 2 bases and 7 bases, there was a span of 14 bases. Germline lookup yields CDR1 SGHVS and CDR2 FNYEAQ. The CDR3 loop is CASSLSAGRGEKLFF. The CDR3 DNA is TGTGCCAGCAGCTTATCAGCGGGCCGTGGTGAAAAACTGTTTTTT.

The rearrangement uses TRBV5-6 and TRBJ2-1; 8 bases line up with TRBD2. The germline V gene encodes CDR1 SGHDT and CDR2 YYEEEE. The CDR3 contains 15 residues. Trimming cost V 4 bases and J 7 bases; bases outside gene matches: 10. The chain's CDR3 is CASSIFSGVGNEQFF. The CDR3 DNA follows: TGTGCCAGCAGCATCTTTAGCGGGGTAGGAAATGAGCAGTTCTTC.

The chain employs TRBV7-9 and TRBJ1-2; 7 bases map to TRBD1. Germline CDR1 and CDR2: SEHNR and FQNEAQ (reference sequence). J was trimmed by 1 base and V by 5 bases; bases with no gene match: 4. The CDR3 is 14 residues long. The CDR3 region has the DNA TGTGCCAGCAGCCTAGGACAGGTTAACTATGGCTACACCTTC. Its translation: CASSLGQVNYGYTF.

CDR3 coding DNA: TGTGCCAGCAGCCAAGGGGTAAGATCGTCCAGGCAGGGGGATACGCAGTATTTT. It translates to CASSQGVRSSRQGDTQYF. The chain carries TRBV3-1 (or the pseudogene TRBV3-2) and TRBJ2-3, with D possibly TRBD1 on 6 matching bases. Germline CDR1 is LGHDT and CDR2 is YNNKEL (reference sequence). The CDR3 is made up of 18 amino acids. V was pared by 1 base and J by 6 bases, with 23 bases between.

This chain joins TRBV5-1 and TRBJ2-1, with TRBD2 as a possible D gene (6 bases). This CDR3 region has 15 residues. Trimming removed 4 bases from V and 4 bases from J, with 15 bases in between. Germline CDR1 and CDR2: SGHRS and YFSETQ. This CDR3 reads CASSPVGLKYNEQFF. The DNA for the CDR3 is TGCGCCAGCAGCCCGGTGGGACTCAAGTACAATGAGCAGTTCTTC.

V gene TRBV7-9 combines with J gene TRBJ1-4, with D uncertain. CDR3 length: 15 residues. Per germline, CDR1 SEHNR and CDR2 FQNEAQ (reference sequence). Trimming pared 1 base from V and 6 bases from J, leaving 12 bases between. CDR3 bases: TGTGCCAGCAGCTTAGTAGGTGCCACAGATGAAAAACTGTTTTTT. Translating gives CASSLVGATDEKLFF.

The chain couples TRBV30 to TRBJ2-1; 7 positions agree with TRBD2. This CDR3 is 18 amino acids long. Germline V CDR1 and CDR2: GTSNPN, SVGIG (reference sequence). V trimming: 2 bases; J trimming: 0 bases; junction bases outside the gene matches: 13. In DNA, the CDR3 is TGTGCCTGGAGTTCAAGTACGGCGGGAGCGCGCTCCTACAATGAGCAGTTCTTC. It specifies CAWSSSTAGARSYNEQFF.

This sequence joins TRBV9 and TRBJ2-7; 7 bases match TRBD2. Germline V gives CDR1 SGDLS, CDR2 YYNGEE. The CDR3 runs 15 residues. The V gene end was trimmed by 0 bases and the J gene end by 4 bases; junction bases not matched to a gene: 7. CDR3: CASSVAAGDLYEQYF. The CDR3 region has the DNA TGTGCCAGCAGCGTAGCGGCGGGGGACCTTTACGAGCAGTACTTC.

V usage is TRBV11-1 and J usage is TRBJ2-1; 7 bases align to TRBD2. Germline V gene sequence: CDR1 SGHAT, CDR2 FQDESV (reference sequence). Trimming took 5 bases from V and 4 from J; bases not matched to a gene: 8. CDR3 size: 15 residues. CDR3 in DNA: TGTGCCAGCAGCCCTGGGGGGGTTTTGTACAATGAGCAGTTCTTC. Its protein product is CASSPGGVLYNEQFF.

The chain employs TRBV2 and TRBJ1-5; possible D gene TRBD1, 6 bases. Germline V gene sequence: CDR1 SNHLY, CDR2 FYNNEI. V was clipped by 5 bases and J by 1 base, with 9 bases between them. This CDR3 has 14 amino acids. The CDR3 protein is CASSWQGSNQPQHF. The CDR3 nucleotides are TGTGCCAGCAGTTGGCAGGGGAGCAATCAGCCCCAGCATTTT.

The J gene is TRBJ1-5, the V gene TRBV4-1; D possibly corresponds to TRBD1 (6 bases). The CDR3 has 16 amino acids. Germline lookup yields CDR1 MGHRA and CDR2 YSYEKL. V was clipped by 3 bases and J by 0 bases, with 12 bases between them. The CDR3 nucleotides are TGCGCCAGCAGCCAGGGGAGGGGGTATAGCAATCAGCCCCAGCATTTT. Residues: CASSQGRGYSNQPQHF.

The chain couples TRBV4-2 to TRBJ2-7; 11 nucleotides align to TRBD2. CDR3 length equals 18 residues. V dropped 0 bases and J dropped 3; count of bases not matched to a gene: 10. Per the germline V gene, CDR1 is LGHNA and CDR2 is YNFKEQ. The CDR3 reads CASSQEGLAGGQFYEQYF. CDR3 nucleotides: TGTGCCAGCAGCCAAGAGGGATTAGCGGGGGGGCAATTCTACGAGCAGTACTTC.